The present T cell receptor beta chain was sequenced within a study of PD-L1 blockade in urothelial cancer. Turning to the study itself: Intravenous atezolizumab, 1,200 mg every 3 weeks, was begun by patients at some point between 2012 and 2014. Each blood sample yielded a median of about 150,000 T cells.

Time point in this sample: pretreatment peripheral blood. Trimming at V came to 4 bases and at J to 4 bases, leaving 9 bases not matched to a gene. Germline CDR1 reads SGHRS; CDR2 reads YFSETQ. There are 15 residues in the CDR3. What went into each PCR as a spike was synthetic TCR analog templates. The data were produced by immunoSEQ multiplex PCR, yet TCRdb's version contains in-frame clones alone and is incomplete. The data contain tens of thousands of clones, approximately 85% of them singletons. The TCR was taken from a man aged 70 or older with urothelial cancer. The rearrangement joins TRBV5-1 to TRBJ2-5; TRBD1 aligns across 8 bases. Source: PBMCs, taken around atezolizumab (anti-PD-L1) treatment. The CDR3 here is CASSPGQGQAETQYF. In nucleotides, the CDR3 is TGCGCCAGCAGCCCTGGACAGGGTCAGGCAGAGACCCAGTACTTC.